The T cell receptor (beta chain) described here comes from a study of cytomegalovirus exposure and HLA in healthy donors. TCRdb's table, derived via immunoSEQ multiplex PCR, lists solely in-frame clones and lacks some. The table has about 130,000 clones, roughly nine tenths seen once. The V and J ends lost 2 bases and 5 bases, in that order; junction bases with no gene match: 4. This CDR3 region has 15 residues. Germline CDR1 and CDR2: SGHAT and FQNNGV. The sample was PBMCs. V is TRBV11-2 and J is TRBJ1-4; TRBD1 agrees at 8 bases. This receptor was obtained from a woman aged 18-35 years in good health and CMV-seropositive. CDR3 coding DNA: TGTGCCAGCAGCTTAAGGACAGGGCAGAATGAAAAACTGTTTTTT. This codes for CASSLRTGQNEKLFF. The full variable domain, in which reference TRBV11-2 and TRBJ1-4 provide the parts outside the CDR3, is EAGVAQSPRYKIIEKRQSVAFWCNPISGHATLYWYQQILGQGPKLLIQFQNNGVVDDSQLPKDRFSAERLKGVDSTLKIQPAKLEDSAVYLCASSLRTGQNEKLFFGSGTQLSVL.